This TCR beta chain stems from a study of blood T cell repertoires in COVID-19. The overall study: Samples of COVID-19 (acute and convalescent) were obtained from the United States, Italy and Spain.

V gave up 1 base and J gave up 5 bases; unmatched junction bases: 5. Germline V gene data show CDR1 as SEHNR and CDR2 as FQNEAQ (reference sequence). The CDR3 runs 16 residues. In the original workflow: Cell counts per sample came from amplifying reference gene primers. Assay used: immunoSEQ multiplex PCR; TCRdb lists only in-frame clones, some missing. V and J calls and clone size come straight from that table; D and trimming were deduced from the DNA. The sample lists 80,000 or so clones, around nine tenths occurring once. The chain carries TRBV7-9 and TRBJ2-2; the match to TRBD1 covers 9 bases. This sequence was found in a woman between 55 and 75 years old with acute or convalescent COVID-19. Sequenced material: peripheral blood. The CDR3 protein is CASSLGQGEETGELFF. The CDR3 nucleotides are TGTGCCAGCAGCTTAGGACAGGGGGAAGAGACCGGGGAGCTGTTTTTT.